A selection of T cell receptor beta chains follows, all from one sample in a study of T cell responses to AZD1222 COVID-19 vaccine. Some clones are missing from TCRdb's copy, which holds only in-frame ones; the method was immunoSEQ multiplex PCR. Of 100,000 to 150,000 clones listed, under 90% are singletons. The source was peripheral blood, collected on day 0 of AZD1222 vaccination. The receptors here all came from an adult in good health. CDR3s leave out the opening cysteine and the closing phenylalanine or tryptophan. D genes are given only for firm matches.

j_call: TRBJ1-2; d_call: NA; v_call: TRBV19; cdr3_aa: ASSDTVDKVYT
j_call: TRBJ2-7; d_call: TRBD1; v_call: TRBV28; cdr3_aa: ASKSPGQSYEQY
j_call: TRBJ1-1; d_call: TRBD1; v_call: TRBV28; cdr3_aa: ASSLSGAGGTEAF
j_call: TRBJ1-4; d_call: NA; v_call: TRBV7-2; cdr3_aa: ASSLVRGRSLEKLF
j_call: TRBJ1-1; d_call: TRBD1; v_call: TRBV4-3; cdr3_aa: ASSQDLTGAWGTEAF
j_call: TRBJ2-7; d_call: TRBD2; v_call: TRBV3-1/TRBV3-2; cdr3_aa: ASSQRGNEQY
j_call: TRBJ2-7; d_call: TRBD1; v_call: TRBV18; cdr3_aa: ASSPTGSFEQY
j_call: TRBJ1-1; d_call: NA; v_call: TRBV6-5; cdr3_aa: ASWRGTEAF
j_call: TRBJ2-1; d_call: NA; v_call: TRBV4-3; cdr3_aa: ASSQEDSYNEQF
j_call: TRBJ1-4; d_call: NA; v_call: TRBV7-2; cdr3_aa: ASGETFNEKLF
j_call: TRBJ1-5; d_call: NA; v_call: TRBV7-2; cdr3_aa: ASSLVGGNQPQH
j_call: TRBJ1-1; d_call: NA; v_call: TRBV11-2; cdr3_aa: ASSSRGGARAF
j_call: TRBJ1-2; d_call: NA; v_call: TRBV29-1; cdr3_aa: SASTGYGYT
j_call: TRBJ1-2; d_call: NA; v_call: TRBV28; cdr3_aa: ASRTVHNYGYT
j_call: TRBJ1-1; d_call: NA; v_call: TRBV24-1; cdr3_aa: ATSVGGSNTEAF